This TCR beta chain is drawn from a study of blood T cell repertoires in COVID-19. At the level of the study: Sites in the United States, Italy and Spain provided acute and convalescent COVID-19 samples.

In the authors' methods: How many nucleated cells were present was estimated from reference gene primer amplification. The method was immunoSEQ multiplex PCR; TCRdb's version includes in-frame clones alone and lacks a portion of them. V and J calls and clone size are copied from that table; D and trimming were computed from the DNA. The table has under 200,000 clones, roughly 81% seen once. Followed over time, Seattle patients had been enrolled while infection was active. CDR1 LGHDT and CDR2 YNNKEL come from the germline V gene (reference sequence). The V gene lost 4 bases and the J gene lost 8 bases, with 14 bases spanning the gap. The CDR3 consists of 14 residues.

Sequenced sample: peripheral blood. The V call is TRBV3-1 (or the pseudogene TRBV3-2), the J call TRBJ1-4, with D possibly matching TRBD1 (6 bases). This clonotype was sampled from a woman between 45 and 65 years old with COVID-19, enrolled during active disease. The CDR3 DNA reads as TGTGCCAGCAGCCTCGGCCCAGGGGACGAAAAACTGTTTTTT. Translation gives CASSLGPGDEKLFF.